This T cell receptor (beta chain) stems from a study of cytomegalovirus exposure and HLA in healthy donors. Looking at the study overall: Earlier sequencing of around 190 million T cells yielded nearly 120 million unique TCR beta sequences. A preliminary data release comprised 80 million to 95 million unique TCRs obtained from HLA-typed donors.

This clone was counted only a few times. Its antigen is not identified. Study-level points and caveats: V- and J-gene trimming in TCR beta was tied to a missense DCLRE1C variant by an analysis performed later. In vitro experiments confirmed that a few CMV-associated chains were specific for CMV antigens.

The germline CDR1 and CDR2 sequences are WSHSY and SAAADI. Unmatched junction bases numbered 6, after V lost 4 bases and J lost 6 bases. The CDR3 has 14 residues. The PCR employed 60 Vbeta primers together with 13 Jbeta primers. The repertoire was sequenced with immunoSEQ multiplex PCR; TCRdb's copy has only in-frame clones and lacks some. The repertoire consists of 150,000 or so clones, with roughly 79% occurring once and the leading ten covering 5% to 7%. This TCR came from a man aged 40-55 years in good health and CMV-seropositive. This sequence joins TRBV10-2 and TRBJ2-5, with 9 bases fitting TRBD2. Sequenced: PBMCs. This chain's CDR3 is CASSVREGLKTQYF. As DNA, the CDR3 is TGCGCCAGCAGTGTGCGGGAGGGCCTGAAGACCCAGTACTTC.